What follows are 6 T cell receptor beta chains derived from one specimen sequenced in a study of identical twins (dated by TCRdb to 2016 to 2018). The library was prepared using 5' RACE. The instrument was an Illumina HiSeq 2000. The raw public data were reprocessed by TCRdb itself: fastp quality trimming at Q25, MiXCR clonotype calling, in-frame beta chains only. Entries are consolidated by CDR3 protein sequence, retaining the most common genes and DNA. The sample table lists about 330,000 distinct CDR3 sequences, 9% to 15% of them with a count of one. The ten largest clones capture around 7.2% of the sample. The same specimen was also included in a second study, on yellow fever vaccine responses in identical twins.

Sequencing was done on a sample of CD8+ T cells sorted from blood. Receptor source: a young woman in good health.

V usage is TRBV15 and J usage is TRBJ2-7; 10 positions match TRBD1. Trimming at V came to 3 bases and at J to 5 bases, leaving 4 bases not matched to a gene. The CDR3 length is 14 residues. Germline values: CDR1 LNHNV, CDR2 YYDKDF (reference sequence). The CDR3 DNA follows: TGTGCCACCAGCAGGACAGGGGGCGGCGACGAGCAGTACTTC. This translates into CATSRTGGGDEQYF.

This clonotype was detected only a few times. This sequence joins TRBV3-1 and TRBJ2-4, with 9 bases identical to TRBD1. The germline V gene encodes CDR1 LGHDT and CDR2 YNNKEL (reference sequence). The V and J ends lost 1 base and 7 bases, in that order; junction bases with no gene match: 5. This CDR3 is built from 15 residues. CDR3 loop: CASSQAPTGGNIQYF. CDR3 DNA: TGTGCCAGCAGCCAAGCCCCGACAGGGGGTAACATTCAGTACTTC.

This clonotype was recorded a few times. V and J are TRBV10-2 and TRBJ2-7, with TRBD1 matching 7 bases. Germline assignment: CDR1 WSHSY and CDR2 SAAADI. V lost 2 bases to trimming and J lost 4 bases; unmatched junction nucleotides: 8. The CDR3 contains 15 residues. The chain's CDR3 is CASSEEVTGPYEQYF. The CDR3 bases are TGCGCCAGCAGTGAGGAGGTGACAGGGCCATACGAGCAGTACTTC.

The chain carries TRBV4-1 and TRBJ2-3; TRBD2 might be the D (8 bases). The CDR3 spans 16 residues. Trimming took off 4 bases at V and 4 bases at J, with 18 bases between the two ends. Germline lookup yields CDR1 MGHRA and CDR2 YSYEKL. CDR3 sequence reads: CASSRRGSGSADTQYF. For the CDR3, the DNA is TGCGCCAGCAGCCGCAGGGGGAGCGGGAGTGCAGATACGCAGTATTTT.

V is TRBV7-9 and J is TRBJ1-2; 10 positions match TRBD1. CDR1 is SEHNR and CDR2 is FQNEAQ in the germline V gene (reference sequence). This CDR3 has 15 residues. Trimming removed 0 bases from V and 4 bases from J; junction bases left unmatched: 2. The CDR3 loop reads CASSLATGGIYGYTF. The CDR3 bases are TGTGCCAGCAGCTTAGCGACAGGGGGCATCTATGGCTACACCTTC.

This clonotype was seen more than once but under ten times. The chain uses TRBV20-1 and TRBJ2-7; TRBD2 matches at 7 bases. Trimming removed 1 base from V and 3 bases from J; junction bases left unmatched: 12. The germline V gene encodes CDR1 DFQATT and CDR2 SNEGSKA (reference sequence). This CDR3 region has 16 residues. CDR3 sequence (DNA): TGCAGTGCTAGAGTCGGGGGGATGGACTATTACTACGAGCAGTACTTC. Amino acid sequence: CSARVGGMDYYYEQYF.